This TCR beta chain derives from a study of shared clonotypes between healthy human individuals (TCRdb year 2020). Background for the entire study: The cohort comprised a couple of women and a few men aged 18 to 49 years. Per donor, three plates each were used for CD4 naive and CD4 memory, two for CD8 naive, and one for CD8 memory. To estimate repertoire size and how much clonotypes are shared between individuals, the study performed deep sequencing of blood TCR repertoires from a few healthy adults. To increase sequencing depth and limit assay-specific biases, different laboratories used diverse techniques to prepare libraries and sequence TCR repertoires. Per donor, leukapheresis produced somewhere between about 0.85 and 8.9 billion PBMCs. Overall study results and their limits: Sampling was limited to blood, and TCR repertoires in tissue likely differ from TCR repertoires in blood. Higher generation probabilities were observed for clonotypes shared by all four sorted-subset donors than for non-shared clonotypes. Because the study included only a small number of donors, the genetic and exposure-history diversity represented was limited. Even with the large sequencing depth, rarefaction of the sorted-subset datasets indicated that sequencing was incomplete. About 5% of naive CD4, around 3.6% of naive CD8, approximately 2% of memory CD4, and 0.4% of memory CD8 clonotypes were shared across several donors. Pairwise subsampling indicated that sequencing depth was expected to affect the degree of clonotype sharing among donors. Naive subsets generally had larger estimated clonotype richness than memory subsets did.

Using the deep immunoSEQ assay, multiplex PCR amplified TCR CDR3 regions from genomic DNA. For each cell subset, the extracted genomic DNA was distributed evenly across all wells of several immunoSEQ 96-well plates, and each plate served as one replicate. For sorted subsets, roughly 200 ng of genomic DNA, equivalent to roughly 30,000 T cell genomes, went into each replicate PCR. Purified libraries were quantified with a Qubit 3.0 fluorometer, sized on a Bioanalyzer 2100, and re-quantified with the KAPA Library Quantification kit. Every immunoSEQ 96-well plate was sequenced on a separate single-read 150-cycle Illumina NextSeq 550 flow cell. Per the original workflow: Because the immunoSEQ output held only junctional sequences and lacked quality scores, the filtering could not match the filtering applied to full-length reads. To assign V/J genes and CDR3, sequences were annotated using PyIR, a Python wrapper for IgBLAST v1.9, with IMGT germline references. Any read was removed if the V/J assignment was weak (E-value above 1e-6), the CDR3 was missing, or the read contained stop codons, out-of-frame junctions, or ambiguous translated residues. A V3J clonotype was defined by an identical inferred V gene, J gene, and CDR3 amino acid sequence. The percentage overlap between two repertoires was calculated by dividing the number of shared unique clonotypes by the size of the smaller repertoire. RTK rarefaction, the Chao1 estimator, and Recon v2.1 estimates of unobserved clonotypes were used to assess repertoire richness. Generation probabilities were computed with OLGA for all TCRbeta clonotypes obtained by the gDNA method from four donors. As stored in TCRdb, this immuneACCESS dataset retains in-frame rearrangements with V and J assigned. A fraction of the clones does not appear; measured against another copy, unresolved V genes explain less than half of the discrepancy, and the remainder lacks a known reason. That table furnishes V, J and clone size, whereas the DNA furnished D and trimming. The sample data list a few million clones, and approximately 92% of these were observed just once. Around 0.14% of the sample comes from the top ten.

Reading from cysteine to phenylalanine, the CDR3 counts 15 amino acids. Only the CDR3 region is kept as DNA, spanning 45 bases read in frame from base 1. A distance of 16 bases separates the germline ends of V and J, which lose 6 bases and 1 base respectively. CDR1 MDHEN and CDR2 SYDVKM were looked up in the germline V gene. The donors were healthy, HIV-negative adults who had no recently reported acute infections or vaccinations. Every donor was a Caucasian adult living in Nashville, Tennessee, USA. CD4+ T cells were enriched through magnetic negative selection, after which naive cells were positively selected on CD45RA and the remaining negative fraction served as the memory subset. After blood collection by leukapheresis, PBMCs were isolated using Ficoll-Histopaque density gradient centrifugation and then cryopreserved in the vapor phase of liquid nitrogen. Analytical flow cytometry was used to check the purity and quantity of each magnetically sorted T cell population. Each sorted fraction had its genomic DNA isolated and then quantified by UV absorbance on a Nanodrop 2000c.

Remarks on this clone: Its antigen is currently not known. Within one base of it there is no much larger clone, and no base qualities were kept.

This sequence originates from a man between 18 and 35 years old in good health. Material for sequencing was naive CD4+ T cells sorted from blood. The cell subset or site label for this specimen denotes: CD45RA+ positively selected. This chain is built from TRBV28 and TRBJ2-7, with TRBD2 as a weak D call on 6 bases. CDR3 reads: CASSQRGLASYEQYF. The sequenced DNA is TGTGCCAGCAGCCAAAGGGGACTGGCATCCTACGAGCAGTACTTC.